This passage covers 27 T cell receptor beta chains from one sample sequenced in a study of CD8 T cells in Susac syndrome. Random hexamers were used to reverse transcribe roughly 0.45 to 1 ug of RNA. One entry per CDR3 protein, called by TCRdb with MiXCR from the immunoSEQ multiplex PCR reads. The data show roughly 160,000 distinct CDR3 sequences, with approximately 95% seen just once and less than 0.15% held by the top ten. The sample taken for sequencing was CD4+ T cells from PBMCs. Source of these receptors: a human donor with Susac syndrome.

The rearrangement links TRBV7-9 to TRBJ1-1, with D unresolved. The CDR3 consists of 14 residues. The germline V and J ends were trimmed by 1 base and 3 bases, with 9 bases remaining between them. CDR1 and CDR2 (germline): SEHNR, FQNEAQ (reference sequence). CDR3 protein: CASSLGGWDTEAFF. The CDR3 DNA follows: TGTGCCAGCAGCTTAGGTGGCTGGGACACTGAAGCTTTCTTT.

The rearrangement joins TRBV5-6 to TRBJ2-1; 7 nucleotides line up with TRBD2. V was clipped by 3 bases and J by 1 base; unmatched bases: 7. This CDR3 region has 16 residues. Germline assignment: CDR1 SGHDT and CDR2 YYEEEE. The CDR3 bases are TGTGCCAGCAGCTCCACGGGAGGCCGATCCTACAATGAGCAGTTCTTC. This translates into CASSSTGGRSYNEQFF.

CDR3 amino acids: CSDKLGSDEQFF. The CDR3 DNA reads as TGCAGCGACAAATTGGGAAGCGATGAGCAGTTCTTC. The chain links TRBV29-1 to TRBJ2-1; D is undetermined. The length of the CDR3 is 12 residues. CDR1 and CDR2 (germline): SQVTM, ANQGSEA. Trimming left V 7 bases short and J 8 bases short, with 15 bases between.

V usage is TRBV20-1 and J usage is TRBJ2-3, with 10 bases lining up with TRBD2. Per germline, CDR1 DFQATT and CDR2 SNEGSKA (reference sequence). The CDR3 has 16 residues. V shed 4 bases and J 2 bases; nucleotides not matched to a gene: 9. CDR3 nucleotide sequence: TGCAGTGCTATACCAATAGCGGGGGGCAACACAGATACGCAGTATTTT. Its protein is CSAIPIAGGNTDTQYF.

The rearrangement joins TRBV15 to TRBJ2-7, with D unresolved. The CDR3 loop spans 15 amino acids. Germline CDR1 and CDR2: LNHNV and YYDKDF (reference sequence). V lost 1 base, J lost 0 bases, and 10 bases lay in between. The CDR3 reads CATSRGIGSSYEQYF. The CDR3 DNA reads TGTGCCACCAGCAGAGGCATAGGCAGCTCCTACGAGCAGTACTTC.

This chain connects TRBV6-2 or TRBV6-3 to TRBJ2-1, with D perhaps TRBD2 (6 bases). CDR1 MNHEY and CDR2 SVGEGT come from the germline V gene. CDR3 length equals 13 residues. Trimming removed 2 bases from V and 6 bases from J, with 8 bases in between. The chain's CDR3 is CASSYPSVNEQFF. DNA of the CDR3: TGTGCCAGCAGTTACCCTAGCGTCAATGAGCAGTTCTTC.

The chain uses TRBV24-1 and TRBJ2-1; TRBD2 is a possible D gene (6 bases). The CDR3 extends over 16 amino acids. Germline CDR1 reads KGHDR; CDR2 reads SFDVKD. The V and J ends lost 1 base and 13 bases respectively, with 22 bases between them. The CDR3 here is CATSDLNNSGTPSQFF. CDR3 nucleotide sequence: TGTGCCACCAGTGATTTAAACAACTCCGGGACTCCCTCTCAGTTCTTC.

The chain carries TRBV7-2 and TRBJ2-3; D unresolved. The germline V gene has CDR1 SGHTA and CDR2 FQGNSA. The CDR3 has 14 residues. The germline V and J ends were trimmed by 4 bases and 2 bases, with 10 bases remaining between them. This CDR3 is CASSSQRLTDTQYF. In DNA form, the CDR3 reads TGTGCCAGCAGCTCACAGCGACTCACAGATACGCAGTATTTT.

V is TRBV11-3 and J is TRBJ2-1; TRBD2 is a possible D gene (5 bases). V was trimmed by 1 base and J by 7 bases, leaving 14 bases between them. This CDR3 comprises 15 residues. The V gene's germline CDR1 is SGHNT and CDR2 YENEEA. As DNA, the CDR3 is TGTGCCAGCAGCTTAGGGCCTAGCCAATTGAATGAGCAGTTCTTC. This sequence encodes CASSLGPSQLNEQFF. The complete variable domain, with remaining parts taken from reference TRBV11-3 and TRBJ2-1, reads EAGVVQSPRYKIIEKKQPVAFWCNPISGHNTLYWYLQNLGQGPELLIRYENEEAVDDSQLPKDRFSAERLKGVDSTLKIQPAELGDSAVYLCASSLGPSQLNEQFFGPGTRLTVL.

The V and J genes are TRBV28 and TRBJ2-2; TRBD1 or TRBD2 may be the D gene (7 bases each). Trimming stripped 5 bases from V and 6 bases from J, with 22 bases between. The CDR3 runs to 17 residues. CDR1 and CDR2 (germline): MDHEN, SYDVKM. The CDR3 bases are TGTGCCAGCAGTCCCCCGACAGGGAGGGTTGGCGCCGGGGAGCTGTTTTTT. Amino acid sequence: CASSPPTGRVGAGELFF.

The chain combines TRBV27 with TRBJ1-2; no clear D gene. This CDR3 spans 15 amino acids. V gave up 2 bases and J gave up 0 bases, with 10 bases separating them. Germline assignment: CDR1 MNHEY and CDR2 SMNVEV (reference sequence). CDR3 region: CASSLRGGANYGYTF. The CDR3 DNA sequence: TGTGCCAGCAGTTTACGCGGCGGAGCTAACTATGGCTACACCTTC.

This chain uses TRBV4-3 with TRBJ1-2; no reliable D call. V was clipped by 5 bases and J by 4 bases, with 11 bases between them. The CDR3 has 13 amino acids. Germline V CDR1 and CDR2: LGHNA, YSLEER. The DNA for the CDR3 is TGCGCCAGCAGCAATACAAGAAGCTATGGCTACACCTTC. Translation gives CASSNTRSYGYTF.

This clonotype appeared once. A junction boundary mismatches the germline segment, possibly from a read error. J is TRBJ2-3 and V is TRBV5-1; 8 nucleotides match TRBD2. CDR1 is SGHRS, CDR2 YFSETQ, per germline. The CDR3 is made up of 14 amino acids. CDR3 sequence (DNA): TGCGCCAGCAGTTTGGGACTAGGTGGGGGCACGCAGTATTTT. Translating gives CASSLGLGGGTQYF.

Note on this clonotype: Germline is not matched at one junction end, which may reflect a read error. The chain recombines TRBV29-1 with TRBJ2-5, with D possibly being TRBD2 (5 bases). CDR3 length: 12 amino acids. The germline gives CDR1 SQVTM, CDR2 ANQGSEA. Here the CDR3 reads CSIDSGSETQYF. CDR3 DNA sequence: TGCAGCATTGATTCGGGATCGGAGACCCAGTACTTC. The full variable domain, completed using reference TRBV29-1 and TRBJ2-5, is SAVISQKPSRDICQRGTSLTIQCQVDSQVTMMFWYRQQPGQSLTLIATANQGSEATYESGFVIDKFPISRPNLTFSTLTVSNMSPEDSSIYLCSIDSGSETQYFGPGTRLLVL.

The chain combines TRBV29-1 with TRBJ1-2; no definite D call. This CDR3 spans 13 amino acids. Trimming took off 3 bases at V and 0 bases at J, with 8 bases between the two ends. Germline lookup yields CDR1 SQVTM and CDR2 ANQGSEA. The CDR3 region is CSVDGQANYGYTF. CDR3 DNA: TGCAGCGTTGATGGCCAGGCTAACTATGGCTACACCTTC.

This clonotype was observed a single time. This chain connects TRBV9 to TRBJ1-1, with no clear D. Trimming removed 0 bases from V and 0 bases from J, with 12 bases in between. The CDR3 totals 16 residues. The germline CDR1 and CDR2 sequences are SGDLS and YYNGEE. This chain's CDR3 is CASSVAASLMNTEAFF. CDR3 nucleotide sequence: TGTGCCAGCAGCGTAGCGGCTTCTCTCATGAACACTGAAGCTTTCTTT.

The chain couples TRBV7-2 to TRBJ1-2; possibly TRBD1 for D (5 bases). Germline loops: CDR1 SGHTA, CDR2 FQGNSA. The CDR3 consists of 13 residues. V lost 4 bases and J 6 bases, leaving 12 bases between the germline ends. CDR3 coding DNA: TGTGCCAGCAGCTACCGACAGTTCGATGGCTACACCTTC. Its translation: CASSYRQFDGYTF.

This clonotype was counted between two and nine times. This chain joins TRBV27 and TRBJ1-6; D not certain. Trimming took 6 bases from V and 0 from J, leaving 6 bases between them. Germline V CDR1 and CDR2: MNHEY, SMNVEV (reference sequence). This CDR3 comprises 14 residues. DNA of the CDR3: TGTGCCAGCAGCCCCAGCTCCTATAATTCACCCCTCCACTTT. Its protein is CASSPSSYNSPLHF.

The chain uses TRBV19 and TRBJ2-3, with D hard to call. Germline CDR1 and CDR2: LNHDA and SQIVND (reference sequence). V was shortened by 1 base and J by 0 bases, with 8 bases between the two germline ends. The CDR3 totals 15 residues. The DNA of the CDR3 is TGTGCCAGTAGTATAGCGCGTTCTAGCACAGATACGCAGTATTTT. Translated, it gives CASSIARSSTDTQYF.

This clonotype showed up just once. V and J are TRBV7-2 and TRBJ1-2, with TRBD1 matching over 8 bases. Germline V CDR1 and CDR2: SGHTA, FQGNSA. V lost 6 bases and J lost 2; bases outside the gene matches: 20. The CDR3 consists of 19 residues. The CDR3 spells CASSLHLRDRSPRNYGYTF. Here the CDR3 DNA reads TGTGCCAGCAGTCTCCATCTCCGGGACAGGTCCCCGAGGAACTATGGCTACACCTTC.

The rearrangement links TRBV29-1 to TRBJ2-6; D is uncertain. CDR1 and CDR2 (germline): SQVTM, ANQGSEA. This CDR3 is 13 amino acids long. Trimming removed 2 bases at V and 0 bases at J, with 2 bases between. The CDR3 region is CSVEISGANVLTF. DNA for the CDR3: TGCAGCGTTGAAATCTCTGGGGCCAACGTCCTGACTTTC.

The CDR3 is CSVQGVGEAFF. CDR3 DNA: TGCAGCGTTCAGGGGGTTGGTGAAGCTTTCTTT. V and J are TRBV29-1 and TRBJ1-1, with 7 bases fitting TRBD1. The trim removed 5 bases at V and 7 bases at J, leaving 4 bases unmatched. The CDR3 is made up of 11 amino acids. Germline V gene sequence: CDR1 SQVTM, CDR2 ANQGSEA.

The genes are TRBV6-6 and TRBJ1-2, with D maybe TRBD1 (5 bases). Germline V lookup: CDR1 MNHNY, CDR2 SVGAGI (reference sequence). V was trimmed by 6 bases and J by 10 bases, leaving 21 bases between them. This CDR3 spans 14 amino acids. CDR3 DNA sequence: TGTGCCAGCAGGCCCTCCAGGGATATCGGAGACTACACCTTC. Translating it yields CASRPSRDIGDYTF.

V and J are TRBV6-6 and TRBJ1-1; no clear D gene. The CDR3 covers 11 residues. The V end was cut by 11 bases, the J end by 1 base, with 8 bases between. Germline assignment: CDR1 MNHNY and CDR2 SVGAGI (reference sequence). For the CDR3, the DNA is TGTGCCGCACGACAGAACACTGAAGCTTTCTTT. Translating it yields CAARQNTEAFF.

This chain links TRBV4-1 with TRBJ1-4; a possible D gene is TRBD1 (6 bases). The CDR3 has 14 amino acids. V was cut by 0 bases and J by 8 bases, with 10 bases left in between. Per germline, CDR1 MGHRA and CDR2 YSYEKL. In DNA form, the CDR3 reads TGCGCCAGCAGCCAAGAGGAGGGGGGAGAAAAACTGTTTTTT. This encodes CASSQEEGGEKLFF.

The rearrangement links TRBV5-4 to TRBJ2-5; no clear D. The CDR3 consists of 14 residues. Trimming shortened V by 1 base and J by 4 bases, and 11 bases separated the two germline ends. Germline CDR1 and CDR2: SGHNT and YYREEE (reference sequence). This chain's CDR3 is CASSLKGIRETQYF. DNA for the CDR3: TGTGCCAGCAGCTTGAAGGGTATCAGAGAGACCCAGTACTTC.

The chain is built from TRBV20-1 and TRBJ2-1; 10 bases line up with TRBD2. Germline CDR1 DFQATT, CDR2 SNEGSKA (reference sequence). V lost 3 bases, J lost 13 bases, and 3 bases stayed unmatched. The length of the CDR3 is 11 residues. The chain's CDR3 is CSAREREGQFF. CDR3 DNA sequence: TGCAGTGCTAGGGAGCGGGAGGGCCAGTTCTTC.